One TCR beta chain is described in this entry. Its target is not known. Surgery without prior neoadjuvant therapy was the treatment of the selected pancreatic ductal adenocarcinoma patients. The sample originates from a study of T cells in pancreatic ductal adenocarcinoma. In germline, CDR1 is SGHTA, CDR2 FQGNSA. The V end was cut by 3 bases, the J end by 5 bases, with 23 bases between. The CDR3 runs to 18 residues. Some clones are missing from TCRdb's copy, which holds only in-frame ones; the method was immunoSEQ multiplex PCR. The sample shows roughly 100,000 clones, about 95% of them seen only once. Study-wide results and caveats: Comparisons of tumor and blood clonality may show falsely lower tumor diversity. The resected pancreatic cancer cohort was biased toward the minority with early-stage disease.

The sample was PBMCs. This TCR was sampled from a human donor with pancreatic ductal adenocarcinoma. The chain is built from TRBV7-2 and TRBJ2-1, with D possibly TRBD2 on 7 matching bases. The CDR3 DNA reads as TGTGCCAGCAGCTTGGGGGGGCTTTCCCGTTCTAGCAACAATGAGCAGTTCTTC. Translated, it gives CASSLGGLSRSSNNEQFF.